These 18 T cell receptor beta chains were sequenced from one sample in a study of shared clonotypes between healthy human individuals. Assay used: immunoSEQ multiplex PCR; TCRdb lists only in-frame clones, some missing. The data show 2 million to 3 million clones, with roughly 93% seen just once and about 0.39% held by the top ten. The source material was naive CD4+ T cells from PBMCs. The sample's subset: CD45RA+ positively selected. The source of these receptors is a young man in good health. Some clones in this sample may be carry-over from other donors' samples.

The V and J genes are TRBV14 and TRBJ2-1; 11 bases are shared with TRBD2. CDR1 and CDR2 (germline): SGHDN, FVKESK. This CDR3 contains 15 residues. V shed 5 bases, J shed 6 bases, and the junction held 6 bases outside the gene matches. CDR3 in amino acids: CASSKVTSGTNEQFF. CDR3 coding DNA: TGTGCCAGCAGCAAAGTGACTAGCGGGACCAATGAGCAGTTCTTC.

This clone was recorded only once. V usage is TRBV28 and J usage is TRBJ2-5; 7 nucleotides agree with TRBD1. Germline assignment: CDR1 MDHEN and CDR2 SYDVKM. The trim removed 5 bases at V and 4 bases at J, leaving 7 bases unmatched. The CDR3 runs to 14 residues. Here the CDR3 reads CASSGRGQGETQYF. The CDR3 DNA sequence: TGTGCCAGCAGTGGTAGGGGGCAGGGAGAGACCCAGTACTTC. The full variable domain, with the rest looked up from reference TRBV28 and TRBJ2-5, is DVKVTQSSRYLVKRTGEKVFLECVQDMDHENMFWYRQDPGLGLRLIYFSYDVKMKEKGDIPEGYSVSREKKERFSLILESASTNQTSMYLCASSGRGQGETQYFGPGTRLLVL.

The chain has TRBV4-2 and TRBJ1-1; D unclear. The CDR3 spans 14 residues. Trimming removed 0 bases from V and 4 bases from J, with 9 bases in between. The V gene's germline CDR1 is LGHNA and CDR2 YNFKEQ. CDR3 loop: CASSQEDGPTEAFF. In nucleotides, the CDR3 is TGTGCCAGCAGCCAAGAGGACGGTCCCACTGAAGCTTTCTTT.

Note on this clone: The identical CDR3 is also encoded by other nucleotide sequences in the sample. CDR3 residues: CASSVGGGRGTDTQYF. In nucleotides, the CDR3 is TGTGCCAGCAGCGTAGGGGGAGGGCGGGGCACAGATACGCAGTATTTT. The chain combines TRBV9 with TRBJ2-3; 7 bases are a match to TRBD2. The CDR3 is made up of 16 amino acids. Germline assignment: CDR1 SGDLS and CDR2 YYNGEE. The trim removed 0 bases at V and 1 base at J, leaving 5 bases unmatched. Drawing the rest from reference TRBV9 and TRBJ2-3, the complete variable domain is DSGVTQTPKHLITATGQRVTLRCSPRSGDLSVYWYQQSLDQGLQFLIQYYNGEERAKGNILERFSAQQFPDLHSELNLSSLELGDSALYFCASSVGGGRGTDTQYFGPGTRLTVL.

V and J are TRBV28 and TRBJ2-3; D is possibly TRBD1 or TRBD2 (5 bases each). The CDR3 covers 14 residues. CDR1 MDHEN and CDR2 SYDVKM come from the germline V gene. V was clipped by 7 bases and J by 5 bases, with 16 bases between them. CDR3 in amino acids: CASIRDASGDTQYF. CDR3 in DNA: TGTGCCAGCATCCGGGACGCCTCCGGAGATACGCAGTATTTT.

The chain couples TRBV4-1 to TRBJ2-7; possible D gene TRBD2, 5 bases. The germline CDR1 and CDR2 sequences are MGHRA and YSYEKL. The V gene lost 1 base and the J gene lost 5 bases, with 15 bases spanning the gap. This CDR3 has 15 residues. The DNA for the CDR3 is TGCGCCAGCAGCCAAGTATTCGGGGTCCCCAACGAGCAGTACTTC. Amino acid sequence: CASSQVFGVPNEQYF.

V and J are TRBV28 and TRBJ1-1, with D hard to call. This CDR3 spans 13 amino acids. Trimming left V 2 bases short and J 5 bases short, with 9 bases between. Germline V gene lookup returns CDR1 MDHEN and CDR2 SYDVKM. For the CDR3, the DNA is TGTGCCAGCAGTTTACGAGGGATAACTGAAGCTTTCTTT. Translation: CASSLRGITEAFF.

The chain carries TRBV7-9 and TRBJ2-3; TRBD1 aligns across 7 bases. The junction had 11 bases not matched to a gene; V was cut back by 5 bases and J by 3 bases. The V gene's germline CDR1 is SEHNR and CDR2 FQNEAQ (reference sequence). The CDR3 contains 16 residues. This CDR3 reads CASSPHRGEVTDTQYF. CDR3 bases: TGTGCCAGCAGCCCGCACAGGGGCGAGGTGACAGATACGCAGTATTTT.

The V and J genes are TRBV7-9 and TRBJ2-7, with D uncertain. The CDR3 has 9 residues. Germline assignment: CDR1 SEHNR and CDR2 FQNEAQ (reference sequence). Trimming pared 8 bases from V and 10 bases from J, leaving 9 bases between. For the CDR3, the DNA is TGTGCCAGCCTCTTGGGACAGTACTTC. It specifies CASLLGQYF.

The genes are TRBV5-1 and TRBJ2-5; D might be TRBD2 (6 bases). The CDR3 runs 14 residues. Between the trimmed V and J ends, which lost 3 bases and 3 bases, there was a span of 12 bases. CDR1 and CDR2 from the germline V gene are SGHRS and YFSETQ. The CDR3 DNA is TGCGCCAGCAGCTCCGGTGGCGGGAAAGAGACCCAGTACTTC. Its translation is CASSSGGGKETQYF.

The V and J genes are TRBV2 and TRBJ1-2, with a weak D call TRBD1 (5 bases). The V end lost 5 bases, the J end lost 7 bases, and 8 bases lay between the germline ends. The CDR3 is 11 amino acids. Germline V gives CDR1 SNHLY, CDR2 FYNNEI. CDR3 nucleotides: TGTGCCAGCAGTCGCAGGGTTGGCTACACCTTC. Its protein product is CASSRRVGYTF.

This sequence joins TRBV4-1 and TRBJ2-7, with a possible D match to TRBD1 (6 bases). V was pared by 1 base and J by 3 bases, with 16 bases between. Germline V gene data show CDR1 as MGHRA and CDR2 as YSYEKL. This CDR3 is built from 16 residues. The CDR3 protein is CASSQASRDTIYEQYF. Written as DNA, the CDR3 is TGCGCCAGCAGCCAAGCTAGCCGGGACACCATCTACGAGCAGTACTTC.

V usage is TRBV6-5 and J usage is TRBJ1-6; D is unresolved. V lost 6 bases and J 7 bases, leaving 13 bases between the germline ends. Germline loops: CDR1 MNHEY, CDR2 SVGAGI. The CDR3 sequence is 14 residues long. This CDR3 is CASSPTSTNSPLHF. The CDR3 coding sequence is TGTGCCAGCAGCCCAACCAGCACCAATTCACCCCTCCACTTT.

The chain couples TRBV19 to TRBJ2-1; 14 bases are shared with TRBD2. CDR1 is LNHDA and CDR2 is SQIVND in the germline V gene (reference sequence). Trimming removed 5 bases from V and 8 bases from J; junction bases left unmatched: 14. The CDR3 is 18 residues long. CDR3 region: CASSPLGTSGRLKDEQFF. The CDR3 nucleotides are TGTGCCAGTAGTCCTCTCGGGACTAGCGGGAGATTGAAGGATGAGCAGTTCTTC. Supplemented by reference TRBV19 and TRBJ2-1, the full variable domain reads DGGITQSPKYLFRKEGQNVTLSCEQNLNHDAMYWYRQDPGQGLRLIYYSQIVNDFQKGDIAEGYSVSREKKESFPLTVTSAQKNPTAFYLCASSPLGTSGRLKDEQFFGPGTRLTVL.

This chain uses TRBV6-1 with TRBJ2-1, with 7 bases identical to TRBD2. The V gene end was trimmed by 2 bases and the J gene end by 0 bases; junction bases not matched to a gene: 7. CDR3 size: 17 residues. Germline V lookup: CDR1 MNHNS, CDR2 SASEGT. The CDR3 reads CASSEFVGGSSYNEQFF. In DNA form, the CDR3 reads TGTGCCAGCAGTGAATTCGTCGGCGGGAGCTCCTACAATGAGCAGTTCTTC.

V is TRBV11-3 and J is TRBJ2-5, with D perhaps being TRBD1 or TRBD2 (5 bases each). Trimming pared 2 bases from V and 5 bases from J, leaving 12 bases between. Germline V gene lookup returns CDR1 SGHNT and CDR2 YENEEA. The CDR3 is 14 amino acids. The CDR3 coding sequence is TGTGCCAGCAGCTTAAACGGGGCGCGGGAGACCCAGTACTTC. Translating it yields CASSLNGARETQYF.

About this clone itself: The same CDR3 also results from other DNA sequences found in this sample. V usage is TRBV2 and J usage is TRBJ1-1; TRBD1 is a possible D gene (6 bases). V dropped 6 bases and J dropped 1 base, with 12 bases sitting between them. The CDR3 has 14 residues. Looked up from germline, CDR1 is SNHLY and CDR2 is FYNNEI. CDR3 sequence reads: CASSRQVGNTEAFF. The DNA for the CDR3 is TGTGCCAGCAGCCGACAGGTAGGGAACACTGAAGCTTTCTTT.

V gene TRBV15 combines with J gene TRBJ1-3; no clear D. Germline lookup yields CDR1 LNHNV and CDR2 YYDKDF (reference sequence). The CDR3 length is 14 residues. Trimming removed 6 bases at V and 3 bases at J, with 12 bases between. CDR3 region: CATRTAGYGNTIYF. For the CDR3, the DNA is TGTGCCACCAGGACGGCGGGTTATGGAAACACCATATATTTT.